The following is a T cell receptor beta chain sequence with its context. This sample stems from a study of blood T cell repertoires in COVID-19. Profiled with immunoSEQ multiplex PCR; TCRdb holds only in-frame clones, not every one. The data contain 110,000 or so clones, approximately 90% of them singletons. The CDR3 is 14 amino acids. Germline assignment: CDR1 MNHEY and CDR2 SVGEGT. J gave up 4 bases and V 5 bases, and 5 bases lay outside the gene matches. This clonotype was sampled from a human donor in a cohort sampled during active COVID-19. The gene calls are TRBV6-2 or TRBV6-3 and TRBJ1-2; 9 nucleotides line up with TRBD1. The sample consisted of peripheral blood. The chain's CDR3 is CASSGQGRGYGYTF. The CDR3 DNA follows: TGTGCCAGCAGTGGACAGGGGCGAGGCTATGGCTACACCTTC.